This entry lists 19 T cell receptor beta chains sequenced from one sample in a study of graft-versus-host responses after intestinal transplantation. Their specific antigens are unknown. The assay was immunoSEQ multiplex PCR, and TCRdb's table has in-frame clones only and misses some. The repertoire has over 100,000 clones, more than 85% of them found once; the top ten carry 0.9%. Here the sequenced sample was unstimulated CD4+ T cells sorted from spleen or lymph node cells, taken before intestinal transplant. All receptors come from a human donor who received an intestinal transplant.

J is TRBJ1-3 and V is TRBV18; possible D gene TRBD1, 5 bases. The CDR3 spans 15 residues. V was shortened by 3 bases and J by 2 bases, with 11 bases between the two germline ends. Per the germline V gene, CDR1 is KGHSH and CDR2 is LQKENI. The CDR3 DNA sequence: TGTGCCAGCTCACCGGGGGGTAGCGCTGGAAACACCATATATTTT. As protein: CASSPGGSAGNTIYF.

The chain uses TRBV10-1 and TRBJ2-1, with TRBD2 matching over 7 bases. The CDR3 runs 12 residues. Germline V gene sequence: CDR1 WNHNN, CDR2 SYGVQD (reference sequence). Trimming removed 6 bases from V and 11 bases from J; junction bases left unmatched: 7. CDR3 loop: CASSTEGGKQFF. The CDR3 DNA sequence: TGCGCCAGCAGCACAGAGGGAGGGAAGCAGTTCTTC.

CDR3 amino acids: CASSLFRGPDSNQPQHF. CDR3 in DNA: TGTGCCAGCAGTTTATTCCGGGGGCCGGATAGCAATCAGCCCCAGCATTTT. V usage is TRBV28 and J usage is TRBJ1-5, with D possibly matching TRBD1 (6 bases). Germline V gives CDR1 MDHEN, CDR2 SYDVKM. There are 17 residues in the CDR3. Trimming pared 1 base from V and 0 bases from J, leaving 13 bases between.

The V call is TRBV6-5, the J call TRBJ1-1, with no clear D. Per germline, CDR1 MNHEY and CDR2 SVGAGI. This CDR3 is built from 11 residues. V lost 5 bases to trimming and J lost 11 bases, with 12 bases between them. CDR3 coding DNA: TGTGCCAGCAGTACCCCAGCTGGGGCTTTCTTT. This translates into CASSTPAGAFF.

The V and J genes are TRBV6-5 and TRBJ2-7; 11 bases are a match to TRBD2. Trimming removed 7 bases from V and 3 bases from J; junction bases left unmatched: 5. The length of the CDR3 is 14 residues. Germline V gene lookup returns CDR1 MNHEY and CDR2 SVGAGI. In DNA, the CDR3 is TGTGCCAGCACCTTAGCGGGAGGGCACTACGAGCAGTACTTC. It codes for CASTLAGGHYEQYF.

The V call is TRBV11-2, the J call TRBJ1-4; 7 bases map to TRBD1. The CDR3 is made up of 14 amino acids. CDR1 and CDR2 (germline): SGHAT, FQNNGV. V shed 5 bases and J 5 bases; nucleotides not matched to a gene: 5. Written as DNA, the CDR3 is TGTGCCAGCAGCACGGGACAGAGCAATGAAAAACTGTTTTTT. It yields the protein CASSTGQSNEKLFF. The whole variable domain, filled in from reference TRBV11-2 and TRBJ1-4, reads EAGVAQSPRYKIIEKRQSVAFWCNPISGHATLYWYQQILGQGPKLLIQFQNNGVVDDSQLPKDRFSAERLKGVDSTLKIQPAKLEDSAVYLCASSTGQSNEKLFFGSGTQLSVL.

This rearrangement joins TRBV6-5 to TRBJ1-6, with D maybe TRBD1 (5 bases). CDR1 is MNHEY and CDR2 is SVGAGI in the germline V gene. The CDR3 has 16 residues. V lost 0 bases and J 9 bases, leaving 15 bases between the germline ends. The CDR3, as DNA: TGTGCCAGCAGTTACTCTCTGTCAGGGTTTATTTCACCCCTCCACTTT. This encodes CASSYSLSGFISPLHF.

V gene TRBV7-9 combines with J gene TRBJ1-5; a possible D gene is TRBD1 (6 bases). Germline V gene data show CDR1 as SEHNR and CDR2 as FQNEAQ (reference sequence). The germline V and J ends were trimmed by 5 bases and 9 bases, with 11 bases remaining between them. The CDR3 runs to 12 residues. DNA of the CDR3: TGTGCCAGCAGCCAAGGGGGGAGGCCCCAGCATTTT. This encodes CASSQGGRPQHF.

The genes are TRBV27 and TRBJ1-1; D gene uncertain. The V gene lost 2 bases and the J gene lost 1 base, with 8 bases spanning the gap. Germline CDR1 is MNHEY and CDR2 is SMNVEV (reference sequence). The CDR3 loop spans 14 amino acids. The CDR3 sequence is CASSLGSGNTEAFF. The CDR3 DNA sequence: TGTGCCAGCAGTTTAGGAAGTGGGAACACTGAAGCTTTCTTT.

This clone came up once. The chain carries TRBV10-2 and TRBJ1-5; D remains ambiguous. The CDR3 length is 18 residues. Trimming removed 2 bases at V and 0 bases at J, with 17 bases between. Per germline, CDR1 WSHSY and CDR2 SAAADI. In nucleotides, the CDR3 is TGCGCCAGCAGTGAGAGAGTAGGATTCCCACGTAGCAATCAGCCCCAGCATTTT. It is translated as CASSERVGFPRSNQPQHF.

This chain joins TRBV25-1 and TRBJ2-7; 7 bases are shared with TRBD2. The trim removed 8 bases at V and 2 bases at J, leaving 6 bases unmatched. CDR1 MGHDK and CDR2 SYGVNS come from the germline V gene. The CDR3 consists of 13 residues. The chain's CDR3 is CASAKAGTYEQYF. The DNA for the CDR3 is TGTGCCAGCGCAAAAGCGGGAACCTACGAGCAGTACTTC.

V usage is TRBV5-4 and J usage is TRBJ2-1, with D perhaps being TRBD1 or TRBD2 (6 bases each). The V gene's germline CDR1 is SGHNT and CDR2 YYREEE (reference sequence). The CDR3 has 15 residues. V was shortened by 0 bases and J by 4 bases, with 11 bases between the two germline ends. The CDR3: CASSLEEGGYNEQFF. Here the CDR3 DNA reads TGTGCCAGCAGCTTGGAGGAGGGGGGTTACAATGAGCAGTTCTTC.

Only a few counts were recorded for this clone. The chain links TRBV5-4 to TRBJ2-6; no firm D call. Germline CDR1 SGHNT, CDR2 YYREEE (reference sequence). Trimming took 4 bases from V and 1 from J, leaving 6 bases between them. The CDR3 contains 14 residues. CDR3 DNA sequence: TGTGCCAGCAGCCAGGCATCTGGGGCCAACGTCCTGACTTTC. This encodes CASSQASGANVLTF.

This rearrangement joins TRBV7-2 to TRBJ2-3; the D is unclear. With 1 base removed from V and 5 bases from J, the gap between germline ends came to 7 bases. Germline V gene lookup returns CDR1 SGHTA and CDR2 FQGNSA. The CDR3 runs 13 residues. CDR3 loop: CASSLELIDTQYF. The CDR3, as DNA: TGTGCCAGCAGCTTAGAGCTTATAGATACGCAGTATTTT.

The V call is TRBV5-1, the J call TRBJ2-2, with D possibly being TRBD1 or TRBD2 (5 bases each). The CDR3 runs 13 residues. Germline V gives CDR1 SGHRS, CDR2 YFSETQ. With 4 bases removed from V and 7 bases from J, the gap between germline ends came to 11 bases. The DNA for the CDR3 is TGCGCCAGCAGCGTCCGGGGCAGCGGGGAGCTGTTTTTT. This encodes CASSVRGSGELFF. Combining the CDR3 with reference TRBV5-1 and TRBJ2-2 gives the whole variable domain KAGVTQTPRYLIKTRGQQVTLSCSPISGHRSVSWYQQTPGQGLQFLFEYFSETQRNKGNFPGRFSGRQFSNSRSEMNVSTLELGDSALYLCASSVRGSGELFFGEGSRLTVL.

This sequence joins TRBV28 and TRBJ2-7, with D unresolved. The CDR3 contains 15 residues. The germline V gene encodes CDR1 MDHEN and CDR2 SYDVKM. V gave up 6 bases and J gave up 0 bases, with 15 bases separating them. The CDR3 DNA reads as TGTGCCAGCAGCCGGCCGGATCGGAGCTCCTACGAGCAGTACTTC. Translated: CASSRPDRSSYEQYF.

The rearrangement links TRBV5-4 to TRBJ2-5; TRBD2 is a possible D gene (5 bases). This CDR3 region has 14 residues. Germline CDR1 reads SGHNT; CDR2 reads YYREEE (reference sequence). Deletions cut 1 base from V and 5 bases from J, with 12 bases between. As DNA, the CDR3 is TGTGCCAGCAGCTTGAGGCTAGCAGAGGAGACCCAGTACTTC. This codes for CASSLRLAEETQYF.

Note on this clone: The identical CDR3 is also encoded by other nucleotide sequences in the sample. The rearrangement joins TRBV19 to TRBJ2-5; the D call may be TRBD1 or TRBD2 (5 bases each). Trimming took 5 bases from V and 2 from J, leaving 21 bases between them. Per the germline V gene, CDR1 is LNHDA and CDR2 is SQIVND (reference sequence). The CDR3 contains 17 residues. Written as DNA, the CDR3 is TGTGCCAGTAGTTCAATCCTCAGGGCCCCGGGACAAGAGACCCAGTACTTC. This sequence encodes CASSSILRAPGQETQYF. Drawing the rest from reference TRBV19 and TRBJ2-5, the complete variable domain is DGGITQSPKYLFRKEGQNVTLSCEQNLNHDAMYWYRQDPGQGLRLIYYSQIVNDFQKGDIAEGYSVSREKKESFPLTVTSAQKNPTAFYLCASSSILRAPGQETQYFGPGTRLLVL.

This chain links TRBV10-3 with TRBJ1-2; TRBD1 matches 7 bases. V dropped 2 bases and J dropped 8; count of bases not matched to a gene: 5. This CDR3 is 13 amino acids long. The germline CDR1 and CDR2 sequences are ENHRY and SYGVKD. The CDR3 DNA reads TGTGCCATCAGTGAGGACAGGGAAGGGGGCTACACCTTC. This gives the protein CAISEDREGGYTF.